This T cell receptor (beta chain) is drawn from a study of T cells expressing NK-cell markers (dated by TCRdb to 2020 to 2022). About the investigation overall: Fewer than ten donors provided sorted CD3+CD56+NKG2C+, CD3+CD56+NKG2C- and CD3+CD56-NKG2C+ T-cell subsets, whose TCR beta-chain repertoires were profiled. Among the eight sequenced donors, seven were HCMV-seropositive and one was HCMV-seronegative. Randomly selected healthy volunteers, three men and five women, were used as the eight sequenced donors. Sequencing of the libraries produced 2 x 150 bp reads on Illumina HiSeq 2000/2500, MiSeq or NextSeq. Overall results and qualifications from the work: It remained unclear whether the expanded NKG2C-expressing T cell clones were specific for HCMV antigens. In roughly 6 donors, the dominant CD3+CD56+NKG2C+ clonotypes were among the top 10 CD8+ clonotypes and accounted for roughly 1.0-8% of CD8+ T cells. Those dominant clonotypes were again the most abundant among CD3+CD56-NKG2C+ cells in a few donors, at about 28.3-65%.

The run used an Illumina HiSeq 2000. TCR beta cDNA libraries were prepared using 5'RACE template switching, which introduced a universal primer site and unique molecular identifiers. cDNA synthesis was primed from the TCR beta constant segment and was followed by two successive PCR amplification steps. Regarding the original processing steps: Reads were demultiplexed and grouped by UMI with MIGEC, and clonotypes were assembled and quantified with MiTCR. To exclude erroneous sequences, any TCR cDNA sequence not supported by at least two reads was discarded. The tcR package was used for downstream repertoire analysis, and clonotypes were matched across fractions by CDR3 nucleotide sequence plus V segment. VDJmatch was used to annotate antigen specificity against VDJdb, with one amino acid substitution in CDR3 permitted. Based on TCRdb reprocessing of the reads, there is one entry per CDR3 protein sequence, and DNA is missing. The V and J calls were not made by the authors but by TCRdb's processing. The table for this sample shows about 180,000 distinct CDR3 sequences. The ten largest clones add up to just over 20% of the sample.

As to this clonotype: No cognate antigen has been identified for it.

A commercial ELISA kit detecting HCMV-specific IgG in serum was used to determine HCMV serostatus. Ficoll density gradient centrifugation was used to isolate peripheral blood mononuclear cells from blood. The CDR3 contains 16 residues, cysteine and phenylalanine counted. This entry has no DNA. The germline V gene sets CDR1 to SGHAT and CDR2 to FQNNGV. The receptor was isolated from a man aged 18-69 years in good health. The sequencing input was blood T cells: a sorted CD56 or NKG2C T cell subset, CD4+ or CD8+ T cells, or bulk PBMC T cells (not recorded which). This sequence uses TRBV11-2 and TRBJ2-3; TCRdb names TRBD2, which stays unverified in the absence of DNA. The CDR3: CASSLFGGGSTDTQYF. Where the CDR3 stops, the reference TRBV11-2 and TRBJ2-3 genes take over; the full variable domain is EAGVAQSPRYKIIEKRQSVAFWCNPISGHATLYWYQQILGQGPKLLIQFQNNGVVDDSQLPKDRFSAERLKGVDSTLKIQPAKLEDSAVYLCASSLFGGGSTDTQYFGPGTRLTVL.